This T cell receptor (beta chain) was found in a study of shared clonotypes between healthy human individuals. Points from the study as a whole: The naive CD4 repertoires of several donors were compared, and roughly 5% of clonotypes were shared.

The V gene lost 2 bases and the J gene lost 3 bases, with 25 bases spanning the gap. Germline V gene lookup returns CDR1 SGHVS and CDR2 FNYEAQ. The CDR3 totals 19 residues. An assay was performed, and its level was deep. TCRdb keeps only in-frame clones here, not all; method: immunoSEQ multiplex PCR. The sample lists 550,000 to 800,000 clones; roughly 88% were seen once. In the case of this clone: Its antigen is unidentified.

The sample taken for sequencing was memory CD8+ T cells from PBMCs. Subset denoted: CD45RO+ cells pooled with CCR7-negative TemRA cells. This sequence originates from a man aged 18-30 years in good health. Some clones in this sample may be carry-over from other donors' samples. The chain is built from TRBV7-6 and TRBJ1-2; unclear D gene. The CDR3 loop is CASSLSWSVGSQVDYGYTF. CDR3 DNA: TGTGCCAGCAGCTTAAGTTGGTCGGTTGGGAGTCAAGTCGACTATGGCTACACCTTC.